This record covers a single T cell receptor beta chain. This entry belongs to a study of molecular identifiers for immune sequencing clone quantification. TCRdb reprocessed the PCR reads with MiXCR, giving one entry per CDR3 protein. The table has roughly 93,000 distinct CDR3 sequences, under 20% seen once. This receptor was taken from a human donor in good health. Some libraries in this study had Jurkat cell RNA spiked in. Sequencing was done on a sample of naive CD8+ T cells from blood, with Jurkat cell RNA spiked in. Subset meaning: FACS-sorted CD8+CD4-CCR7+CD45RA+ naive T cells.

The CDR3 spells CASSPDGYSNQPQHF. CDR3 coding DNA: TGTGCCAGTAGTCCGGACGGGTATAGCAATCAGCCCCAGCATTTT. The chain has TRBV19 and TRBJ1-5; D gene unclear. This CDR3 is built from 15 residues. Germline assignment: CDR1 LNHDA and CDR2 SQIVND (reference sequence). V was pared by 5 bases and J by 0 bases, with 11 bases between.